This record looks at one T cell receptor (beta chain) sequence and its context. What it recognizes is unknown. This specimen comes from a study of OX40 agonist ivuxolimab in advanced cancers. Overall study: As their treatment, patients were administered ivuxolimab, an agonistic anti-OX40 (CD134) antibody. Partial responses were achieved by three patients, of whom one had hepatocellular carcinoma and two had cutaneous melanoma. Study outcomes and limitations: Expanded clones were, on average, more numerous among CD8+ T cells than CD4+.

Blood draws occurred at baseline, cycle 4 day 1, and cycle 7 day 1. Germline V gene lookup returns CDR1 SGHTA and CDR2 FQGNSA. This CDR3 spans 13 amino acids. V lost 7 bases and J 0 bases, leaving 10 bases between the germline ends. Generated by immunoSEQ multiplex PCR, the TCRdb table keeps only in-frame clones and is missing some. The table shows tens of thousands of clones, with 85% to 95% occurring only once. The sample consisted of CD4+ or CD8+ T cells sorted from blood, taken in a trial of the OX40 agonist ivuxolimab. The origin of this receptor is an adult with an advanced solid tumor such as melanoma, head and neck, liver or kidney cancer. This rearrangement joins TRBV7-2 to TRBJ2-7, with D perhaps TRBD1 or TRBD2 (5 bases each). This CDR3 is CASNTGASYEQYF. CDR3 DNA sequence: TGTGCCAGCAACACCGGGGCCTCCTACGAGCAGTACTTC.